This TCR beta chain is drawn from a study of T-cell reconstitution after alpha-beta-depleted transplantation in children. General study points: Diversity and T-cell counts at one year after transplant derived mostly from new T cells. Expanded graft clones, several hundred of them, were reportedly the source of alpha-beta T cells about two months after transplant. Surviving recipient T cells and intrathymic progenitors accounted for some patients' high TCRbeta diversity at day 60.

Germline assignment: CDR1 MNHEY and CDR2 SVGEGT. The V end was cut by 2 bases, the J end by 3 bases, with 11 bases between. This CDR3 comprises 15 residues. In regard to this clonotype: What it binds is not known.

Unique molecular identifiers were incorporated into the prepared TCRbeta library. TCRdb recomputed calls from the PCR reads with MiXCR, one row per CDR3 protein. The sample records about 980,000 distinct CDR3 sequences, about 29% being singletons. This sequence joins TRBV6-2 or TRBV6-3 and TRBJ2-1; D uncertain. The source material was PBMCs, mostly from graft donor cells, sampled 360 days after TCRalphabeta/CD19-depleted stem cell transplant. The TCR sequence derives from a boy younger than two who had a stem cell transplant for SCID, so the T cells may come from the graft donor. The CDR3 here is CASSYGTPNYNEQFF. The CDR3 DNA reads TGTGCCAGCAGTTACGGTACCCCTAACTACAATGAGCAGTTCTTC.